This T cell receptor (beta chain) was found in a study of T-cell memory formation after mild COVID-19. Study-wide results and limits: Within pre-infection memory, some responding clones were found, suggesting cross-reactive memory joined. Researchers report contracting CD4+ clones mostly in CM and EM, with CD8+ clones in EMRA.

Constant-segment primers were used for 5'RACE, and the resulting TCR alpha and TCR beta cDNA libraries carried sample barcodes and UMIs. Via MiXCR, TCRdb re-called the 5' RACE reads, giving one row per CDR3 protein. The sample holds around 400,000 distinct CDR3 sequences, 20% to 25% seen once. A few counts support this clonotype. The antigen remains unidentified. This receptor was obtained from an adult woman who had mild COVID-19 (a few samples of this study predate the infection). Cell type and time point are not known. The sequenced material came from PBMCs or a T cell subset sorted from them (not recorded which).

CDR3 sequence: CSASRTGGKRYGYTF. The CDR3 nucleotides read TGCAGTGCTAGCCGGACAGGGGGCAAACGCTATGGCTACACCTTC. This sequence joins TRBV20-1 and TRBJ1-2, with 11 bases lining up with TRBD1. Germline V gene sequence: CDR1 DFQATT, CDR2 SNEGSKA (reference sequence). The CDR3 runs to 15 residues. V dropped 3 bases and J dropped 4; count of bases not matched to a gene: 7.